What follows is one T cell receptor beta chain and its context. This clonotype was seen more than once but under ten times. The clone's antigen remains unknown. The sample holds no much larger clone one base away, and base qualities are not on file. What this sample's treatment or condition label stands for: allogeneic hematopoietic cell transplantation with graft depleted of TCRalphabeta T cells and CD19 B cells. The transplant recipients were children given TCRalphabeta/CD19-depleted allogeneic hematopoietic cell grafts. The data derive from a study of T-cell reconstitution after alpha-beta-depleted transplantation in children (dated by TCRdb to the mid-2010s). About the investigation overall: Using TCR repertoire profiling, the study followed T-cell immune reconstitution in a quantitative way in children after TCRalphabeta/CD19-depleted allogeneic hematopoietic cell transplantation.

CDR1 and CDR2 are read off the germline V gene as SGHRS and YFSETQ. V drops 7 bases and J drops 0 bases, leaving 11 bases in between. Taken from cysteine to phenylalanine, the CDR3 has 13 residues. Only the CDR3 part of the read is kept: 39 bases, read in frame from the first base. Results and caveats for the whole study, not just this receptor: The apparently early recovery of alphabetaT-cell counts about two months after transplant reportedly depended on only several hundred rapidly expanded clones that came from non-depleted graft cells. Over the following months the frequencies of hyperexpanded clones went down, and after one year T-cell counts and TCRbeta diversity were mostly credited to newly produced T cells. In some patients, the high TCRbeta diversity seen at day 60 was put down to recipient T cells and intrathymic progenitors that had survived conditioning.

Receptor libraries were prepared by PCR. The sample was run on an Illumina HiSeq 2500. TCR library preparation used molecular barcoding, with unique molecular identifiers applied to normalize quantification of the TCRbeta repertoire. TCRdb reprocessing: public reads trimmed at Q25 with fastp, clones called with MiXCR, in-frame beta chains kept. Identical CDR3 proteins give one entry, which carries the most common genes and DNA. The sample records about 830,000 distinct CDR3 sequences, about 16% of which are singletons. Jointly, the top ten make up around 4.5% of the sample. Here the sequenced sample was PBMCs, mostly from graft donor cells, taken 360 days after TCRalphabeta/CD19-depleted stem cell transplant. The V and J genes are TRBV5-1 and TRBJ2-7, with TRBD2 as a weak D call on 6 bases. The clonotype was recovered from a male patient aged 10-17 years who had a stem cell transplant for acute lymphoblastic leukemia, so the T cells may come from the graft donor. The DNA reads TGCGCCAGCCAATGGGACTTCTCCTACGAGCAGTACTTC. This gives the protein CASQWDFSYEQYF.